These T cell receptor beta chains were read from a single sample in a study of blood T cell repertoires in COVID-19. The protocol was immunoSEQ multiplex PCR, while the TCRdb copy is restricted to in-frame clones and leaves out a portion. The top ten clones hold about 2.6% of a sample with 150,000 to 200,000 clones, approximately 83% of them seen once. Input material: peripheral blood. Source of these receptors: a human donor with acute or convalescent COVID-19. The donor label of this sample is uncertain. Each CDR3 is given with its conserved first and last residue. The D gene is left open where the match is weak. Not every row has a clone size; where given, it reads once, few, many or a size class.

CDR3nt: TGTGCCAGCAGCCCCTCAACGGGGGGCACTGAAGCTTTCTTT
CDR3aa: CASSPSTGGTEAFF
v_gene: TRBV4-2
d_gene: -
abundance: -
j_gene: TRBJ1-1

CDR3nt: TGTGCCAGCAGTACCGGTGGTAGCGGGATCTACGAGCAGTACTTC
CDR3aa: CASSTGGSGIYEQYF
v_gene: TRBV28
d_gene: TRBD2
abundance: -
j_gene: TRBJ2-7

CDR3nt: TGTGCCAGCAGCCATAGGACTAGCGGGAGAAGCGGAGAGACCCAGTACTTC
CDR3aa: CASSHRTSGRSGETQYF
v_gene: TRBV3-1/TRBV3-2
d_gene: TRBD2
abundance: -
j_gene: TRBJ2-5

CDR3nt: TGTGCCAGCAGCGCGAGCGGGAGCCCGGGACAGGGGAGCTTC
CDR3aa: CASSASGSPGQGSF
v_gene: TRBV7-2
d_gene: TRBD1
abundance: few
j_gene: TRBJ2-7

CDR3nt: TGTGCCAGCAGTTACGGGTCGACAGGGGGCGAAAAACTGTTTTTT
CDR3aa: CASSYGSTGGEKLFF
v_gene: TRBV6-5
d_gene: TRBD1
abundance: -
j_gene: TRBJ1-4

CDR3nt: TGCGCCAGCAGCCGCAGGGGGACGACGTCAAGGGACACTGAAGCTTTCTTT
CDR3aa: CASSRRGTTSRDTEAFF
v_gene: TRBV5-1
d_gene: TRBD1
abundance: -
j_gene: TRBJ1-1

CDR3nt: TGTGCCAGCAGACGACTAGCGGGAGGGCGGGATGAGCAGTTCTTC
CDR3aa: CASRRLAGGRDEQFF
v_gene: TRBV5-6
d_gene: TRBD2
abundance: -
j_gene: TRBJ2-1

CDR3nt: TGCGCCAGCAGCCCACTGGGGACACTGTCCTACGAGCAGTACTTC
CDR3aa: CASSPLGTLSYEQYF
v_gene: TRBV4-1
d_gene: -
abundance: -
j_gene: TRBJ2-7

CDR3nt: TGTGCCACATCCTGGACAGGGATCTTCTCTGGGGCCAACGTCCTGACTTTC
CDR3aa: CATSWTGIFSGANVLTF
v_gene: TRBV19
d_gene: TRBD1
abundance: -
j_gene: TRBJ2-6

CDR3nt: TGTGCCAGCATAACCTCTAGGAGCTATGGCTACACCTTC
CDR3aa: CASITSRSYGYTF
v_gene: TRBV28
d_gene: -
abundance: -
j_gene: TRBJ1-2

CDR3nt: TGTGCCATCAGTCCCGGGACTAGCGGGAGCAATGAGCAGTTCTTC
CDR3aa: CAISPGTSGSNEQFF
v_gene: TRBV10-3
d_gene: TRBD2
abundance: -
j_gene: TRBJ2-1

CDR3nt: TGTGCCAGCAGTTCATCCGAAGGAAAGGGCGGGGGGGCGAGACTTGACACAGATACGCAGTATTTT
CDR3aa: CASSSSEGKGGGARLDTDTQYF
v_gene: TRBV3-1/TRBV3-2
d_gene: TRBD2
abundance: -
j_gene: TRBJ2-3

CDR3nt: TGTGCCAGCACTCAGACAGGGGGCCCGGGAGAAAAACTGTTTTTT
CDR3aa: CASTQTGGPGEKLFF
v_gene: TRBV2
d_gene: TRBD1
abundance: -
j_gene: TRBJ1-4

CDR3nt: TGTGCCAGCAGCCCGCCCAGGGAGGTTGAGCAGTTCTTC
CDR3aa: CASSPPREVEQFF
v_gene: TRBV7-9
d_gene: -
abundance: -
j_gene: TRBJ2-1

CDR3nt: TGTGCCAGCAGCCAAGGCGGACAGGGGTTGCACGAGCAGTACTTC
CDR3aa: CASSQGGQGLHEQYF
v_gene: TRBV4-2
d_gene: TRBD1
abundance: -
j_gene: TRBJ2-7

CDR3nt: TGCAGCGTTGAAGCCCTTAGGACAGGGGGCACTGAAGCTTTCTTT
CDR3aa: CSVEALRTGGTEAFF
v_gene: TRBV29-1
d_gene: TRBD1
abundance: few
j_gene: TRBJ1-1

CDR3nt: TGTGCCAGCAGGACGATCGGGACAGGGCACCACGAGCAGTACTTC
CDR3aa: CASRTIGTGHHEQYF
v_gene: TRBV7-2
d_gene: TRBD1
abundance: -
j_gene: TRBJ2-7

CDR3nt: TGCGCCAGCAGTGGTGCGGGGGCAAAGGATGAGCAGTTCTTC
CDR3aa: CASSGAGAKDEQFF
v_gene: TRBV10-1
d_gene: -
abundance: -
j_gene: TRBJ2-1

CDR3nt: TGTGCCAGCAGCTTGCCCGACAGGGTCAACAATGAGCAGTTCTTC
CDR3aa: CASSLPDRVNNEQFF
v_gene: TRBV5-6
d_gene: TRBD1
abundance: -
j_gene: TRBJ2-1

CDR3nt: TGTGCCAGCAGCAATATGCACAGGTTAAATTCACCCCTCCACTTT
CDR3aa: CASSNMHRLNSPLHF
v_gene: TRBV21-1
d_gene: -
abundance: -
j_gene: TRBJ1-6

CDR3nt: TGTGCCAGTAGTAGGGGACAGGCTGCGACTAATGAAAAACTGTTTTTT
CDR3aa: CASSRGQAATNEKLFF
v_gene: TRBV19
d_gene: TRBD1
abundance: -
j_gene: TRBJ1-4

CDR3nt: TGTGCCAGCTCACCACAACAGGGGGCAAACACCGGGGAGCTGTTTTTT
CDR3aa: CASSPQQGANTGELFF
v_gene: TRBV18
d_gene: TRBD1
abundance: -
j_gene: TRBJ2-2

CDR3nt: TGTGCCTGGGGGCGGGAGGGCCATGAGCAGTTCTTC
CDR3aa: CAWGREGHEQFF
v_gene: TRBV30
d_gene: TRBD2
abundance: few
j_gene: TRBJ2-1

CDR3nt: TGTGCCAGCAGGGGGACACTGGGCACCATATATTTT
CDR3aa: CASRGTLGTIYF
v_gene: TRBV2
d_gene: -
abundance: few
j_gene: TRBJ1-3

CDR3nt: TGTGCCAGCAGCTCCAGGGGCGGGAGCTCCTACAATGAGCAGTTCTTC
CDR3aa: CASSSRGGSSYNEQFF
v_gene: TRBV11-3
d_gene: -
abundance: -
j_gene: TRBJ2-1

CDR3nt: TGTGCCAGCAACGGGCGGGAGGGCACGGAGACCCAGTACTTC
CDR3aa: CASNGREGTETQYF
v_gene: TRBV5-4
d_gene: TRBD2
abundance: -
j_gene: TRBJ2-5

CDR3nt: TGCGCCAGCAGTGGTCTCAGAGGGGGCGTCGACGAGCAGTACTTC
CDR3aa: CASSGLRGGVDEQYF
v_gene: TRBV10-1
d_gene: TRBD1
abundance: few
j_gene: TRBJ2-7

CDR3nt: TGTGCCAGCAGCAAAGCGCTAGCGGGTTTCTCCAAGGGCTACGAGCAGTACTTC
CDR3aa: CASSKALAGFSKGYEQYF
v_gene: TRBV21-1
d_gene: -
abundance: once
j_gene: TRBJ2-7

CDR3nt: TGTGCCAGCAGCTTACAGGGTAACTCCTACAATGAGCAGTTCTTC
CDR3aa: CASSLQGNSYNEQFF
v_gene: TRBV7-3
d_gene: -
abundance: -
j_gene: TRBJ2-1

CDR3nt: TGTGCCAGCAGCCAAGCAGCAGACAGGGGGCGAGGCTACACCTTC
CDR3aa: CASSQAADRGRGYTF
v_gene: TRBV3-1/TRBV3-2
d_gene: TRBD1
abundance: -
j_gene: TRBJ1-2

CDR3nt: TGCACCAGCAGCCACCTGCCGGGACAGGGGAGAAGGGAGCAGTACTTC
CDR3aa: CTSSHLPGQGRREQYF
v_gene: TRBV1
d_gene: -
abundance: -
j_gene: TRBJ2-7

CDR3nt: TGTGCCAGCAGCTTAGACAGGGTGGTGAGCACTGAAGCTTTCTTT
CDR3aa: CASSLDRVVSTEAFF
v_gene: TRBV7-9
d_gene: -
abundance: -
j_gene: TRBJ1-1

CDR3nt: TGCGCCAGCAGCTTGGCCGCGGGGACTTATTCCTACAATGAGCAGTTCTTC
CDR3aa: CASSLAAGTYSYNEQFF
v_gene: TRBV5-1
d_gene: -
abundance: -
j_gene: TRBJ2-1

CDR3nt: TGTGCCAGCAGTTTCCAATGGGGCGATGGGGATGGCTACACCTTC
CDR3aa: CASSFQWGDGDGYTF
v_gene: TRBV6-5
d_gene: -
abundance: -
j_gene: TRBJ1-2

CDR3nt: TGTGCCAGCAGCGTAGCGGGATCAAGCTCTGGAAACACCATATATTTT
CDR3aa: CASSVAGSSSGNTIYF
v_gene: TRBV9
d_gene: -
abundance: -
j_gene: TRBJ1-3

CDR3nt: TGTGCTAGCAGCAAGGGACTATCATTAACAGATACGCAGTATTTT
CDR3aa: CASSKGLSLTDTQYF
v_gene: TRBV7-7
d_gene: TRBD2
abundance: -
j_gene: TRBJ2-3

CDR3nt: TGTGCCAGCAGCTCTCCGAGGGGGGGGGCCTGCAATGAGCAGTTCTTC
CDR3aa: CASSSPRGGACNEQFF
v_gene: TRBV11-3
d_gene: -
abundance: -
j_gene: TRBJ2-1

CDR3nt: TGTGCCTGGAACAGGGAGCCCCGGGTCGGAACTGAAGCTTTCTTT
CDR3aa: CAWNREPRVGTEAFF
v_gene: TRBV30
d_gene: -
abundance: -
j_gene: TRBJ1-1

CDR3nt: TGTGCCTGGCAACCGACAGGGGGCTCTTCACCCCTCCACTTT
CDR3aa: CAWQPTGGSSPLHF
v_gene: TRBV30
d_gene: TRBD1
abundance: -
j_gene: TRBJ1-6

CDR3nt: TGTGCCAGCAGTCCCCGACCCGAACAGGGGGGAGGCTATGGCTACACCTTC
CDR3aa: CASSPRPEQGGGYGYTF
v_gene: TRBV27
d_gene: TRBD1
abundance: -
j_gene: TRBJ1-2

CDR3nt: TGTGCCAGCAGTTTAACTAGCGGGGGGCCTTACAATGAGCAGTTCTTC
CDR3aa: CASSLTSGGPYNEQFF
v_gene: TRBV28
d_gene: TRBD2
abundance: few
j_gene: TRBJ2-1

CDR3nt: TGTGCCAGCAGCTTCGGGACTAGCGGAGATACGCAGTATTTT
CDR3aa: CASSFGTSGDTQYF
v_gene: TRBV7-9
d_gene: TRBD2
abundance: -
j_gene: TRBJ2-3